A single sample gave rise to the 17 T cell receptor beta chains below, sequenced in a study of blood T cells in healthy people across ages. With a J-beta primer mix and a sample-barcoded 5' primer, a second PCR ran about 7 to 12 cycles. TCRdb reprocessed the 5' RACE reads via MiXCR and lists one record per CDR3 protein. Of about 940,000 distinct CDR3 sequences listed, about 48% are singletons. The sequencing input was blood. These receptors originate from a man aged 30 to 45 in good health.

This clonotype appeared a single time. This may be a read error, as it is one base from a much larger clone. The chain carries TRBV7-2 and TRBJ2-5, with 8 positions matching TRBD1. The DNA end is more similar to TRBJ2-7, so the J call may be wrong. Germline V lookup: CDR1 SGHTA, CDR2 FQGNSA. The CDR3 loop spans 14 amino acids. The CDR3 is CACSSRQGNYEQYF. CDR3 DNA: TGTGCCTGCAGCTCCCGACAGGGGAACTACGAGCAGTACTTC.

CDR3 residues: CASSPGISGGARVSNEQFF. The CDR3 DNA is TGTGCCAGCAGCCCAGGTATCAGCGGGGGGGCCAGGGTATCCAATGAGCAGTTCTTC. The chain joins TRBV11-3 to TRBJ2-1; 10 nucleotides align to TRBD2. This CDR3 is 19 amino acids long. The ends lost 5 bases at V and 6 bases at J; junction bases unmatched: 19. The germline CDR1 and CDR2 sequences are SGHNT and YENEEA.

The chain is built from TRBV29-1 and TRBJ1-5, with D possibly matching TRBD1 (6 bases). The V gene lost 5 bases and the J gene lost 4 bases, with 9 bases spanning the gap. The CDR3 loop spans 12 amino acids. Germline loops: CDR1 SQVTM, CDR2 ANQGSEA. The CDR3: CSVLTGNQPQHF. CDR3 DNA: TGCAGCGTTCTAACAGGGAATCAGCCCCAGCATTTT.

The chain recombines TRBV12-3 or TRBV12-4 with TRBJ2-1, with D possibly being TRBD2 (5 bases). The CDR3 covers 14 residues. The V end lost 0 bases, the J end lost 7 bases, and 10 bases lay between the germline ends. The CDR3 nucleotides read TGTGCCAGCAGTTTAGCGCGGGCGGTTAATGAGCAGTTCTTC. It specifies CASSLARAVNEQFF.

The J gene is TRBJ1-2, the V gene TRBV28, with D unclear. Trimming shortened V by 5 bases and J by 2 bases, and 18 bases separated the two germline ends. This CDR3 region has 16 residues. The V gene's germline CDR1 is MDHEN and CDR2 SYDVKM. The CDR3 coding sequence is TGTGCCAGCAGTCCACCCCTTAGACAAGCGAACTATGGCTACACCTTC. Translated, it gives CASSPPLRQANYGYTF.

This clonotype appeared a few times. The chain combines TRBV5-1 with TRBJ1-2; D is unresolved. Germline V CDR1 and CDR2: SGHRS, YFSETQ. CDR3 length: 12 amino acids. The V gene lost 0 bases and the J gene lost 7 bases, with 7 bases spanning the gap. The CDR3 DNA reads TGCGCCAGCAGCTTGGTTAACGGTGGCTACACCTTC. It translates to CASSLVNGGYTF.

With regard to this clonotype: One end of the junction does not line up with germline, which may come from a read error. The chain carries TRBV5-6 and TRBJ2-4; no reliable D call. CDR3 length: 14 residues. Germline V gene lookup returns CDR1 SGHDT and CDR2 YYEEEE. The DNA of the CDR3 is TGTGCCGGCAGCTTATTGCTAGCCAAAAACATTCAGTACTTC. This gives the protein CAGSLLLAKNIQYF.

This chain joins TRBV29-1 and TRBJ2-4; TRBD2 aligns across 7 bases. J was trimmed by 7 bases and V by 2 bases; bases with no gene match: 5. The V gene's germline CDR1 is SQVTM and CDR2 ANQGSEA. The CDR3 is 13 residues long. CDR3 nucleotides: TGCAGCGTTGAACCGGGAGGAGGGAACATTCAGTACTTC. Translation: CSVEPGGGNIQYF.

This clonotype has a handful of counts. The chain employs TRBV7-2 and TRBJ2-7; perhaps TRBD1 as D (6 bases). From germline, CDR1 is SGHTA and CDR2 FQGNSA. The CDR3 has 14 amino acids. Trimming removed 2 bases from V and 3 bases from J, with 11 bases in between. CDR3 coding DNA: TGTGCCAGCAGCTTATTCTCGGACAGCTACGAGCAGTACTTC. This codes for CASSLFSDSYEQYF.

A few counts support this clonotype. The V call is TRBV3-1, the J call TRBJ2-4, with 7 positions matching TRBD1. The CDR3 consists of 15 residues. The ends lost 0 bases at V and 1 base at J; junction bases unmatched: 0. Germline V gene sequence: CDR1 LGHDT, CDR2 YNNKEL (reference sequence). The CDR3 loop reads CASSQETGAKNIQYF. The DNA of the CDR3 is TGTGCCAGCAGCCAAGAGACAGGGGCCAAAAACATTCAGTACTTC.

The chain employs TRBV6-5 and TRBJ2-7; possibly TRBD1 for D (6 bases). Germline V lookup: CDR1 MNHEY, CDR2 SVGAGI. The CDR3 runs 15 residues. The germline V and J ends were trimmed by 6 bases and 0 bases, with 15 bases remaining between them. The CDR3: CASRTETGNSYEQYF. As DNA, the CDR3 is TGTGCCAGCAGAACCGAAACAGGGAACTCCTACGAGCAGTACTTC.

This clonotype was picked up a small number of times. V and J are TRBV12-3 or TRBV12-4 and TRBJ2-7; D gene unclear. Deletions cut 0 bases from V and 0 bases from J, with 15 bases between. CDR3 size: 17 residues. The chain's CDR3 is CASSLAPGRPLSYEQYF. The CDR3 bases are TGTGCCAGCAGTTTAGCCCCGGGCAGGCCCCTCTCCTACGAGCAGTACTTC.

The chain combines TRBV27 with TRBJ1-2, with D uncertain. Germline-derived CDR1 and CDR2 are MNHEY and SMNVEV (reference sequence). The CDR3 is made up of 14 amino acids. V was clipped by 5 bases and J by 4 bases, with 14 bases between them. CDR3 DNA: TGTGCCAGCAGTCCCCTTGGACGGACCTATGGCTACACCTTC. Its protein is CASSPLGRTYGYTF.

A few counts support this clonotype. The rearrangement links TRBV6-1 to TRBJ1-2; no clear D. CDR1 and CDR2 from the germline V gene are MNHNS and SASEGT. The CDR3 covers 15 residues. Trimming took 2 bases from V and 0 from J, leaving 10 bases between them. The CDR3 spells CASSERYRSNYGYTF. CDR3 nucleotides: TGTGCCAGCAGTGAAAGGTACCGTTCTAACTATGGCTACACCTTC.

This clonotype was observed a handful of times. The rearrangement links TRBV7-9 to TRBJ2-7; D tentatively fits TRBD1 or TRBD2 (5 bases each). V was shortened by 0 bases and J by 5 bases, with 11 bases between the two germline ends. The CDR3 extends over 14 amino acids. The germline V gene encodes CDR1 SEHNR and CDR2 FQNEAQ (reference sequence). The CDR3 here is CASSLAGTSNEQYF. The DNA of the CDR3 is TGTGCCAGCAGCTTAGCGGGGACGTCAAACGAGCAGTACTTC.

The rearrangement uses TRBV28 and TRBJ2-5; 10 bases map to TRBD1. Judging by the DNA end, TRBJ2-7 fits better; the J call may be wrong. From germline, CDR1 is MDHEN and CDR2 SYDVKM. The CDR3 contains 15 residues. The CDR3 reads CASSTLGQGLNEQYF. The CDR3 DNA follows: TGTGCCAGCAGTACATTGGGACAGGGGTTAAACGAGCAGTACTTC.

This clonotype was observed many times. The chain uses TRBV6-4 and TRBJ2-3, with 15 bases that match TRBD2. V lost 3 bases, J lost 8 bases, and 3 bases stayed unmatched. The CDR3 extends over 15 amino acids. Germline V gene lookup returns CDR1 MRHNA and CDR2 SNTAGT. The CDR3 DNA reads TGTGCCAGCAGTGAAGGGACTAGCGGGGGGTCTACGCAGTATTTT. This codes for CASSEGTSGGSTQYF.